Sequencing of this T cell receptor beta chain was carried out in a study of cytomegalovirus exposure and HLA in healthy donors. Overall study findings and caveats: Earlier findings revealed that most TCR beta V segments proved productive either about 87% or about 30% of the time. Per published reports, the classifier diagnosed cytomegalovirus status with high specificity and sensitivity. Later, an analysis found that common viral pathogens appeared to be linked with several of the most significant clusters.

PCR employed 60 Vbeta and 13 Jbeta primers. Libraries were prepared by immunoSEQ multiplex PCR; TCRdb keeps only in-frame clonotypes and omits some of them. The table includes 79,000 or so clones, roughly 79% detected once. This clone turned up a few times. As yet, its antigen is unknown. J gave up 3 bases and V 4 bases, and 16 bases lay outside the gene matches. The length of the CDR3 is 17 residues. Germline lookup yields CDR1 SGDLS and CDR2 YYNGEE. Sequencing input: PBMCs. This TCR was recovered from a woman aged 40 to 55 in good health and CMV-seropositive. The genes are TRBV9 and TRBJ2-7, with 7 bases matching TRBD2. Here the CDR3 reads CASSPRGSGWLDYEQYF. Here the CDR3 DNA reads TGTGCCAGCAGCCCTCGGGGTAGCGGGTGGTTGGACTACGAGCAGTACTTC.